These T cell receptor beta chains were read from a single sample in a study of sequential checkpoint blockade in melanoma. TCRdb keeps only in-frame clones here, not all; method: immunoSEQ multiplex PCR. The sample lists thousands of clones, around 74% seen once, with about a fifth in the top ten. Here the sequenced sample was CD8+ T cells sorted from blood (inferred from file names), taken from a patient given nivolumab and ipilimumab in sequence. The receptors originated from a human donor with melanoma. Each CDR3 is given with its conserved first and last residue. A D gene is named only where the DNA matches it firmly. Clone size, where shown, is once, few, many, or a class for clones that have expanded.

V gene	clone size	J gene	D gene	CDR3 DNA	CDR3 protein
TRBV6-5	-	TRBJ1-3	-	TGTGCCAGCAGTTACGGCAGGGCTGGAAACACCATATATTTT	CASSYGRAGNTIYF
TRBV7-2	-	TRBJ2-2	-	TGTGCCAGCAGCCTGGGCGAGCGGTTGAACACCGGGGAGCTGTTTTTT	CASSLGERLNTGELFF
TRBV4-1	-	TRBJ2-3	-	TGCGCCAGCAGCCAGTCCATGCGGGGAGCGGCAGATACGCAGTATTTT	CASSQSMRGAADTQYF
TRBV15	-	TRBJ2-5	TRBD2	TGTGCCACCAGCAGAGATTACGGGAGGCAGACCCAGTACTTC	CATSRDYGRQTQYF
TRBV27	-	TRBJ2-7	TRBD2	TGTGCCAGCAGTTCAACGACTAGCGGATACGAGCAGTACTTC	CASSSTTSGYEQYF
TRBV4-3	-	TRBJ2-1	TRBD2	TGCGCCAGCAGCCCAGCTAGCGGGGGGGTCGATGAGCAGTTCTTC	CASSPASGGVDEQFF
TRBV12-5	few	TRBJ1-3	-	TGTGCTAGTGGTTTGGTACTTGGGAGCTCTGGAAACACCATATATTTT	CASGLVLGSSGNTIYF
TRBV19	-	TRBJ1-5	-	TGTGCCAGTACCATTCCGACAGATTATAGCAATCAGCCCCAGCATTTT	CASTIPTDYSNQPQHF
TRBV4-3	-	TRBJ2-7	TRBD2	TGCGCCAGCAGCCACCCGGGGTCTAGCGGGAGCTACGAGCAGTACTTC	CASSHPGSSGSYEQYF
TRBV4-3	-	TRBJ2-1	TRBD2	TGCGCCAGCAGCCAAGATGAGACTAGCGGGGGCAATGAGCAGTTCTTC	CASSQDETSGGNEQFF
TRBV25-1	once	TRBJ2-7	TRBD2	TGTGCCAGCACCCCTAGCGGGGGTTACTACGAGCAGTACTTC	CASTPSGGYYEQYF
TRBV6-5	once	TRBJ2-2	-	TGTGCCAGCAGTTACTCTTCAGGGAACACCGGGGAGCTGTTTTTT	CASSYSSGNTGELFF
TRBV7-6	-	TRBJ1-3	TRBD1	TGTGCCAGCAGCTCAGGACAGGGAGTTGGAAACACCATATATTTT	CASSSGQGVGNTIYF
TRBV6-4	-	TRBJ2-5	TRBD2	TGTGCCAGCAGTCCCGGGACTAGTATCCAGTACTTC	CASSPGTSIQYF
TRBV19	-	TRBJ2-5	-	TGTGCCAGTAGTATCGGGCAGGGGGACTTTCCATCAGAGACCCAGTACTTC	CASSIGQGDFPSETQYF
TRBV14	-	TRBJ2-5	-	TGTGCCAGCAGCCCCCAGGGATCCGGGACTTCTCAGGCCCAGTACTTC	CASSPQGSGTSQAQYF
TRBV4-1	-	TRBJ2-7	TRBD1	TGCGCCAGCAGCCTGCCTGTCCCAAGACAGGGGGCGTACGAGCAGTACTTC	CASSLPVPRQGAYEQYF
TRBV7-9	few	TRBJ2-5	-	TGTGCCAGCAGCTTGGGACTGCTTCAAGAGACCCAGTACTTC	CASSLGLLQETQYF